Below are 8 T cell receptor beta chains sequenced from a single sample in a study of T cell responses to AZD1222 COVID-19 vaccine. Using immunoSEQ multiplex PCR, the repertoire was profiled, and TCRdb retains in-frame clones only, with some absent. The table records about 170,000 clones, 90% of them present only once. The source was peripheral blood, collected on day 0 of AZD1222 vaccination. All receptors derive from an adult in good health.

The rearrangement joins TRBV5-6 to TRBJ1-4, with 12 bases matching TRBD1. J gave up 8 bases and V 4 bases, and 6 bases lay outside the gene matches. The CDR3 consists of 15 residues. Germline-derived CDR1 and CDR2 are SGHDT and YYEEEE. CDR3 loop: CASSPRDRGREKLFF. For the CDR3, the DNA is TGTGCCAGCAGCCCACGGGACAGGGGGCGCGAAAAACTGTTTTTT.

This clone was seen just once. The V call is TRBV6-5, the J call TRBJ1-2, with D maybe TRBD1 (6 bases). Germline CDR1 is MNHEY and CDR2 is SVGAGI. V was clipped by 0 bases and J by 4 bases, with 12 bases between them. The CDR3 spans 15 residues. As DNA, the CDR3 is TGTGCCAGCAGTTACTCCCCGCAGGGGACCTATGGCTACACCTTC. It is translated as CASSYSPQGTYGYTF.

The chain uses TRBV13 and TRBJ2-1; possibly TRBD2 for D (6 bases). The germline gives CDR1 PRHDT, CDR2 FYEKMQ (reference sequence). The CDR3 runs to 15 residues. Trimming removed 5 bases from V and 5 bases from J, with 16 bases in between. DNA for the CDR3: TGTGCCAGCAGCGTCCTCGGGGGACCCAACAATGAGCAGTTCTTC. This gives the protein CASSVLGGPNNEQFF.

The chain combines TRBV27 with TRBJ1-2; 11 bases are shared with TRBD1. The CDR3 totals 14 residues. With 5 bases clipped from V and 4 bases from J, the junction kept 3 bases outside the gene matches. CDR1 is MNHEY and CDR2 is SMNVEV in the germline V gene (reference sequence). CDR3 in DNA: TGTGCCAGCAGTCAAGGACAGGGGGCCTATGGCTACACCTTC. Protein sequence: CASSQGQGAYGYTF.

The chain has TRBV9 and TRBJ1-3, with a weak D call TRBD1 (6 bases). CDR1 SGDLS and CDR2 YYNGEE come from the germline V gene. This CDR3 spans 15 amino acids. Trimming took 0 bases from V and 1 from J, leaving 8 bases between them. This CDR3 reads CASSVEDSSGNTIYF. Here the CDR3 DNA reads TGTGCCAGCAGCGTAGAGGACAGTTCTGGAAACACCATATATTTT. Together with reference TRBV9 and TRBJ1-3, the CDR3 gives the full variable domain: DSGVTQTPKHLITATGQRVTLRCSPRSGDLSVYWYQQSLDQGLQFLIQYYNGEERAKGNILERFSAQQFPDLHSELNLSSLELGDSALYFCASSVEDSSGNTIYFGEGSWLTVV.

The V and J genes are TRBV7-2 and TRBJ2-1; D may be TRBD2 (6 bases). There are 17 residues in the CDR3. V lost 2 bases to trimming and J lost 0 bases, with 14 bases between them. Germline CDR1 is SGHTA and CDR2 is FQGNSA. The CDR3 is CASSLTASVSSYNEQFF. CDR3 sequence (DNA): TGTGCCAGCAGCTTAACGGCTAGCGTTAGCTCCTACAATGAGCAGTTCTTC.

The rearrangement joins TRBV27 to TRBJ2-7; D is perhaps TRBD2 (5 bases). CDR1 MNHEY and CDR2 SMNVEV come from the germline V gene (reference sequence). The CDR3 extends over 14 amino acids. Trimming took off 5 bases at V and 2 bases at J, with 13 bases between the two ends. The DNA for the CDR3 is TGTGCCAGCAGTCCCGCGAGGGATCCCTACGAGCAGTACTTC. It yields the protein CASSPARDPYEQYF.

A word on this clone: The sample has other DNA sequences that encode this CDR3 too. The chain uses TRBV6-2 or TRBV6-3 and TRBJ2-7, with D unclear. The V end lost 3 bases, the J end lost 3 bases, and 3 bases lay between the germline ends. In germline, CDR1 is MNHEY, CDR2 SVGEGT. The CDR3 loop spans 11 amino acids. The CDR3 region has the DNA TGTGCCAGCAGTTATCTCTACGAGCAGTACTTC. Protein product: CASSYLYEQYF.